Each of the 5 T cell receptor beta chains below was sequenced from the same sample in a study of vaccination and CD4 T cells after COVID-19. Antigen specificity for these receptors is unknown. Noted treatment: 10-day PBMC culture with coronavirus spike peptide pools or control peptides (ViraFEST assay). Sequencing of DNA taken from cultured CD4+ T cells relied on the Oncomine TCR Beta short-read assay. From the PCR reads, TCRdb called clonotypes with MiXCR, one entry per CDR3 protein. Here the sample spans 14,000 or so distinct CDR3 sequences, about 64% being singletons. Material: CD4+ T cells from blood, cultured in vitro. These receptors originate from a human donor who had recovered from COVID-19.

The V and J genes are TRBV28 and TRBJ1-5; D is ambiguous. V was clipped by 6 bases and J by 7 bases, with 10 bases between them. In germline, CDR1 is MDHEN, CDR2 SYDVKM. The CDR3 runs to 12 residues. The CDR3 reads CASSFPPQPQHF. The CDR3 region has the DNA TGTGCCAGCAGCTTCCCACCCCAGCCCCAGCATTTT.

J is TRBJ1-6 and V is TRBV28, with 9 bases lining up with TRBD1. The V and J ends lost 5 bases and 8 bases, in that order; junction bases with no gene match: 10. Germline V gives CDR1 MDHEN, CDR2 SYDVKM. There are 16 residues in the CDR3. CDR3 sequence reads: CASSRPGQGEDSPLHF. The DNA of the CDR3 is TGTGCCAGCAGTCGCCCGGGACAGGGCGAGGATTCACCCCTCCACTTT.

The chain recombines TRBV24-1 with TRBJ2-1; 7 bases map to TRBD2. The CDR3 covers 11 residues. Trimming cost V 3 bases and J 14 bases; bases outside gene matches: 3. CDR1 KGHDR and CDR2 SFDVKD come from the germline V gene. For the CDR3, the DNA is TGTGCCACCAGTGATAGGCGGGAGAAGTTCTTC. It is translated as CATSDRREKFF.

This clonotype was seen a handful of times. This sequence joins TRBV27 and TRBJ2-2; 9 positions match TRBD1. After removal of 5 bases from V and 7 bases from J, the junction contained 5 bases not matched to a gene. This CDR3 spans 14 amino acids. CDR1 MNHEY and CDR2 SMNVEV come from the germline V gene (reference sequence). CDR3 sequence: CASSPDRGNGELFF. CDR3 DNA: TGTGCCAGCAGTCCAGACAGGGGGAACGGGGAGCTGTTTTTT.

The rearrangement links TRBV2 to TRBJ2-7; 8 positions match TRBD2. Per germline, CDR1 SNHLY and CDR2 FYNNEI. J gave up 3 bases and V 5 bases, and 9 bases lay outside the gene matches. There are 15 residues in the CDR3. This CDR3 reads CASSRGAGGDYEQYF. CDR3 nucleotide sequence: TGTGCCAGCAGTCGAGGGGCCGGGGGGGACTACGAGCAGTACTTC.